This T cell receptor (beta chain) was captured in a study of chemoradiotherapy in HPV16-positive cancers (dated by TCRdb to between 2020 and 2023). Regarding the study in general: Candidate HPV-specific T-cell clones and common TCR motifs were defined by functional T-cell assays performed on cells from a couple of HPV16-positive patients. The study set out to ask whether T-cell immunity against the HPV oncoproteins E6 and E7 changes over the course of chemoradiotherapy and whether that immunity affects survival. TCR repertoires from 86 patients with HPV-related cancers were then used to track the candidate HPV-specific TCRs and motifs.

With regard to this clone: Its cognate antigen has yet to be identified. Base quality data are lacking; no much larger clone is found one base away.

What the research found in general, with its limitations: Only two HPV16-positive patients were used to derive the functional definition of HPV-specific T cells, and the survival association was reported for HPV16-positive patients. Expansion of candidate HPV-specific clones and E7-related TCR motifs was observed in the tumor microenvironment during treatment, whereas no such expansion was observed for non-HPV-specific T cells. In HPV16-positive patients, expansion of HPV-responsive T cells during chemoradiotherapy was found to be associated with improved recurrence-free survival.

Repertoires were sampled repeatedly over the course of chemoradiotherapy so that clonal expansion in the tumor microenvironment could be followed. To prepare the library, the immunoSEQ multiplex PCR assay was applied. TCRdb provides this immuneACCESS table in a form limited to in-frame rearrangements. Some clones are lacking; in checked studies, under half of them reflect an unresolved V gene, and why the rest are absent is not known. For this sample the table gives about 6,200 clones, of which 65% to 90% were detected only once. The leading ten clones occupy 5.5% to 6.5% of the sample. Measured from the cysteine to the phenylalanine, the CDR3 is 15 residues long. The only DNA kept is the CDR3, 45 bases in frame from the first base. Reading the germline V gene (reference sequence) gives CDR1 GTSNPN and CDR2 SVGIG. V gives up 1 base and J gives up 4 bases, and the segment between their germline ends measures 16 bases.

This sequence originates from a human donor with HPV-associated anogenital cancer. Sequenced material: tumor tissue, taken from a patient who underwent chemoradiotherapy. This sequence uses TRBV30 and TRBJ1-2, with no D gene named confidently. The DNA is as follows: TGTGCCTGGAGTGGTCCCTCGGGCAGCCGCTATGGCTACACCTTC. The translation is CAWSGPSGSRYGYTF.